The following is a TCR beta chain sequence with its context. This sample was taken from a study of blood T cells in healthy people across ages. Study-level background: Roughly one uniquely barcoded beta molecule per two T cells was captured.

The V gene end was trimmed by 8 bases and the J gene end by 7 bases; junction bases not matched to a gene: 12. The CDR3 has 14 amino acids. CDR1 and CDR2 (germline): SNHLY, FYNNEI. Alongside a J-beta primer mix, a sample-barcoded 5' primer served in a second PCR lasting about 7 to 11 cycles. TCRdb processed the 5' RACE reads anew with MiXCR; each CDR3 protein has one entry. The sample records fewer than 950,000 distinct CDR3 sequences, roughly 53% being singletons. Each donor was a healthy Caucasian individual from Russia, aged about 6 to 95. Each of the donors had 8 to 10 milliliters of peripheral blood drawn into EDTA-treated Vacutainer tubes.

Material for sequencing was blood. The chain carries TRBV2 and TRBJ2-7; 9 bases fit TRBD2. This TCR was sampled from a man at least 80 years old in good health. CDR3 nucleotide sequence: TGTGCCAGCGGGATAGCGGGAGCATCCAATGAGCAGTACTTC. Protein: CASGIAGASNEQYF.